This is a list of T cell receptor beta chains from one sample in a study of human T cells and chemical hapten exposure. Each CDR3 protein gets one entry after TCRdb re-called the RACE reads with MiXCR. The repertoire holds about 100,000 distinct CDR3 sequences, with more than 9% as singletons. This specimen was whole blood, taken in connection with sensitization to the hapten diphenylcyclopropenone (DPC). Receptor source: a man aged 40-55 years with alopecia areata. Some clones in this sample may be carry-over from other donors' samples. Both conserved end residues are part of each CDR3. D genes are given only for firm matches. A clone size is listed for some rows: how often the clone was seen (once, few, many), or a class if it is expanded.

cdr3_nt,cdr3_aa,j_call,v_call,clone_size,d_call
TGTGCCAGTAGTATCCAGGTAGGCAATCAGCCCCAGCATTTT,CASSIQVGNQPQHF,TRBJ1-5,TRBV19,.,.
TGTGCCAGTAGTATAACAGGGGAAGACACTGAAGCTTTCTTT,CASSITGEDTEAFF,TRBJ1-1,TRBV19,.,TRBD1
TGTGCCAGCAGCTTGGCCGGGGTCGATACGCAGTATTTT,CASSLAGVDTQYF,TRBJ2-3,TRBV5-6,.,.
TGTGCCAGCAGTACTAGCGGGCCAGGGTACAATGAGCAGTTCTTC,CASSTSGPGYNEQFF,TRBJ2-1,TRBV28,few,TRBD2
TGTGCCAGCAGTTCGGTGGACAGGGTTGAAGGAAACACCATATATTTT,CASSSVDRVEGNTIYF,TRBJ1-3,TRBV6-5,few,TRBD1
TGTGCCAGCAGTGGGTCATACAGGGTCCACACAGATACGCAGTATTTT,CASSGSYRVHTDTQYF,TRBJ2-3,TRBV25-1,.,.
TGTGCCAGCAGAAGGACAGAAGAGGGTGAAAAACTGTTTTTT,CASRRTEEGEKLFF,TRBJ1-4,TRBV25-1,few,.
TGTGCCAGCAGTTTCTTTACCAGGGGTACAGATACGCAGTATTTT,CASSFFTRGTDTQYF,TRBJ2-3,TRBV27,.,.
TGTGCCAGCAGTCGGGATTACACAGATACGCAGTATTTT,CASSRDYTDTQYF,TRBJ2-3,TRBV6-1,many,.
TGTGCCAGCAGCTCAGGTAACAGGTACTACGAGCAGTACTTC,CASSSGNRYYEQYF,TRBJ2-7,TRBV7-8,.,.
TGTGCTAGCAGCGCAACTAGCGGGAGAGGCACTGAGCAGTTCTTC,CASSATSGRGTEQFF,TRBJ2-1,TRBV7-7,.,TRBD2
TGTGCCAGCAGCGTGGGACAGGGGGAGACAGATACGCAGTATTTT,CASSVGQGETDTQYF,TRBJ2-3,TRBV7-2,.,TRBD1
TGTGCCAGCAGCGAGATGAGCATGAACACTGAAGCTTTCTTT,CASSEMSMNTEAFF,TRBJ1-1,TRBV3-1,many,.
TGTGCCAGCAGCTTAGCTAGCGGGAGATTCACAGATACGCAGTATTTT,CASSLASGRFTDTQYF,TRBJ2-3,TRBV7-2,few,TRBD2
TGTGCCAGCAGCGTAGCAGATCTGGGAAACTATGGCTACACCTTC,CASSVADLGNYGYTF,TRBJ1-2,TRBV9,many,.
TGTGCCAGCAGTTTCCGGGGACCCCATGAAGCTTTCTTT,CASSFRGPHEAFF,TRBJ1-1,TRBV6-5,.,.
TGTGCCAGCAGCTTAGCGCTCCATAAACGTGAAGCTTTCTTT,CASSLALHKREAFF,TRBJ1-1,TRBV7-8,many,.
TGTGCCAGTAGAAGGGGAGCGGGAGATACGCAGTATTTT,CASRRGAGDTQYF,TRBJ2-3,TRBV19,many,.
TGTGCCAGCAGCTTAGGGAGGAATGGCTACACCTTC,CASSLGRNGYTF,TRBJ1-2,TRBV7-9,many,.
TGTGCCACCAGTGATGATGGTCGGGAGACCCAGTACTTC,CATSDDGRETQYF,TRBJ2-5,TRBV24-1,.,.
TGCAGCGTTCCCTGGCAGGGTTATGGCTACACCTTC,CSVPWQGYGYTF,TRBJ1-2,TRBV29-1,many,.
TGTGCCAGTAGTATGGTTTTGAGACAGACTGCTGGGCGTGAGCAGTTCTTC,CASSMVLRQTAGREQFF,TRBJ2-1,TRBV19,.,.
TGTGCCACCAGTGATAACACAGGGGGCAACACTGAAGCTTTCTTT,CATSDNTGGNTEAFF,TRBJ1-1,TRBV24-1,many,TRBD1
TGTGCCAGCAGTTGGACAGGGAAAGAGACCTACGAGCAGTACTTC,CASSWTGKETYEQYF,TRBJ2-7,TRBV6-6,few,TRBD1
TGTGCCAGTAGTATATCAGGGATCTATGGCTACACCTTC,CASSISGIYGYTF,TRBJ1-2,TRBV19,.,.
TGTGCCAGCAGCCGAACCGTACCGGCCTACAATGAGCAGTTCTTC,CASSRTVPAYNEQFF,TRBJ2-1,TRBV6-2/TRBV6-3,few,.
TGCGCCAGCAGCCATTCGGGACTAGCGGAAAACAATGAGCAGTTCTTC,CASSHSGLAENNEQFF,TRBJ2-1,TRBV4-3,.,TRBD2
TGTGCCAGCAGCCTCGCCCCCCATAACAATGAGCAGTTCTTC,CASSLAPHNNEQFF,TRBJ2-1,TRBV7-8,many,.
TGTGCCAGCAGCTCCACAGGGGGTGGCACTGAAGCTTTCTTT,CASSSTGGGTEAFF,TRBJ1-1,TRBV7-3,many,TRBD1
TGTGCCAGTAGTACAAACAGGGTTGGCTACACCTTC,CASSTNRVGYTF,TRBJ1-2,TRBV19,few,.
TGTGCCAGTAGTATGTGGCCGAACACTGAAGCTTTCTTT,CASSMWPNTEAFF,TRBJ1-1,TRBV19,few,.
TGTGCCAGCACCCCAGGGGTCACAGATACGCAGTATTTT,CASTPGVTDTQYF,TRBJ2-3,TRBV6-2/TRBV6-3,few,.
TGTGCCAGCAGCATAGCGGGGGGCACAGATACGCAGTATTTT,CASSIAGGTDTQYF,TRBJ2-3,TRBV9,.,TRBD2
TGTGCCACCACGAAGGACGAAAACACCATATATTTT,CATTKDENTIYF,TRBJ1-3,TRBV6-5,.,.
TGTGCCAGCAGTTACCGACCAGGAGAGACCCAGTACTTC,CASSYRPGETQYF,TRBJ2-5,TRBV6-5,few,.
TGTGCCAGCTCGCCTGGGACAGGGGCTGGAAACACCATATATTTT,CASSPGTGAGNTIYF,TRBJ1-3,TRBV18,few,TRBD1
TGTGCCAGCAGACCCGGACTAGCGGGGTCCTACGAGCAGTACTTC,CASRPGLAGSYEQYF,TRBJ2-7,TRBV6-2/TRBV6-3,many,TRBD2
TGTGCCAGCAGTTTTTGGGGCAATGGCTACACCTTC,CASSFWGNGYTF,TRBJ1-2,TRBV12-3/TRBV12-4,many,.
TGTCCCAGCAGCTTAGAGGCAGGCTATTCACCCCTCCACTTT,CPSSLEAGYSPLHF,TRBJ1-6,TRBV7-9,.,.
TGTGCCAGCAGCCGAGGCCAGGGGGCGCCGGACGAGCAGTACTTC,CASSRGQGAPDEQYF,TRBJ2-7,TRBV7-2,.,TRBD1
TGTGCCAGCAGCCCGATGCAGGGGGCAGCAACGGAAGCTTTCTTT,CASSPMQGAATEAFF,TRBJ1-1,TRBV7-2,.,TRBD1
TGTGCCAGCAGCTCCAGTTCGCGGAACTATGGCTACACCTTC,CASSSSSRNYGYTF,TRBJ1-2,TRBV9,many,.
TGCAGCGTTGTCGGAGGGGGGGTAGATACGCAGTATTTT,CSVVGGGVDTQYF,TRBJ2-3,TRBV29-1,.,.
TGCGCCAGCAGCTCCTGGGGCAGAGATACGCAGTATTTT,CASSSWGRDTQYF,TRBJ2-3,TRBV5-1,few,.
TGTGCCAGTTACAGGGGTCGGTCAGCGGGAGTTGTCAACACCGGGGAGCTGTTTTTT,CASYRGRSAGVVNTGELFF,TRBJ2-2,TRBV7-9,few,.
TGTGCCAGCAGCGTAGAACCCAGCGAAGACACTGAAGCTTTCTTT,CASSVEPSEDTEAFF,TRBJ1-1,TRBV9,.,.
TGTGCCAGCAGACCATTTTTAGGACTAGCGGGCGATGATACGCAGTATTTT,CASRPFLGLAGDDTQYF,TRBJ2-3,TRBV12-3/TRBV12-4,.,TRBD2
TGTGCCAGCAGCCTTTACGAGCAGTACTTC,CASSLYEQYF,TRBJ2-7,TRBV7-3,.,.